This TCR beta chain was retrieved from a study of blood T cell repertoires in COVID-19. This clone has a single count. CDR3 length: 14 amino acids. V lost 3 bases to trimming and J lost 5 bases; unmatched junction nucleotides: 4. Per germline, CDR1 SGHDN and CDR2 FVKESK. Profiled with immunoSEQ multiplex PCR; TCRdb holds only in-frame clones, not every one. The sample holds a few hundred thousand clones, 90% seen once. In terms of age and location, participants ranged from roughly 18 to 95 years and lived in about two dozen US areas. V and J are TRBV14 and TRBJ2-7; the match to TRBD1 covers 10 bases. The clonotype comes from a woman between 18 and 30 years old with acute COVID-19. The source material was PBMCs or T cells enriched from blood (not recorded which). The CDR3 sequence: CASSQGQGYDEQYF. CDR3 in DNA: TGTGCCAGCAGCCAGGGACAGGGGTACGACGAGCAGTACTTC. The entire variable domain, with the rest obtained from reference TRBV14 and TRBJ2-7, is as follows: EAGVTQFPSHSVIEKGQTVTLRCDPISGHDNLYWYRRVMGKEIKFLLHFVKESKQDESGMPNNRFLAERTGGTYSTLKVQPAELEDSGVYFCASSQGQGYDEQYFGPGTRLTVT.